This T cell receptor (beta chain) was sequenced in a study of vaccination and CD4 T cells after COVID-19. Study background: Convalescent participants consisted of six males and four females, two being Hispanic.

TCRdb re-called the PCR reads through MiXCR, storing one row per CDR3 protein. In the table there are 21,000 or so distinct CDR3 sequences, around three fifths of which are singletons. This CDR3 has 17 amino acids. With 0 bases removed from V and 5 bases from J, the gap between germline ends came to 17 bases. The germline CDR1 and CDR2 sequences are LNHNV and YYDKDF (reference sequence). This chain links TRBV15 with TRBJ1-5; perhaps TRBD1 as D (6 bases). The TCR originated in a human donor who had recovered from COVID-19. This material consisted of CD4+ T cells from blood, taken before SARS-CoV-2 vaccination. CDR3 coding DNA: TGTGCCACCAGCAGAGATTTCAGGGAATCAGGGGATCAGCCCCAGCATTTT. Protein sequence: CATSRDFRESGDQPQHF. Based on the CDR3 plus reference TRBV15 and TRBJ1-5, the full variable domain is DAMVIQNPRYQVTQFGKPVTLSCSQTLNHNVMYWYQQKSSQAPKLLFHYYDKDFNNEADTPDNFQSRRPNTSFCFLDIRSPGLGDTAMYLCATSRDFRESGDQPQHFGDGTRLSIL.